The 30 T cell receptor beta chains below come from one sample, sequenced in a study of shared clonotypes between healthy human individuals (dated by TCRdb to 2020 to 2021). Receptor libraries were prepared by the immunoSEQ multiplex PCR assay. TCRdb provides this immuneACCESS table in a form limited to in-frame rearrangements. Some clones are lacking; in checked studies, under half of them reflect an unresolved V gene, and why the rest are absent is not known. The sample data list more than 600,000 clones, and just over 90% of these were observed just once. In total, the top ten clones hold roughly 22% of the sample. CD8 naive samples consisted of CD45RO-negative cells that were positively selected for CCR7, yielding a CD45RA+CCR7+ population without TemRA cells. The sample was naive CD8+ T cells sorted from blood. The cell subset or site label on this specimen signifies: CD45RA+CCR7+. These receptors came from a man younger than 45 in good health.

The chain couples TRBV7-9 to TRBJ1-5; a possible D gene is TRBD1 (5 bases). The ends were cut back, 5 bases at V and 6 bases at J, with 17 bases in the middle. The CDR3 is made up of 15 amino acids. In germline, CDR1 is SEHNR, CDR2 FQNEAQ (reference sequence). The CDR3 spells CASSPIPSGAQPQHF. In DNA form, the CDR3 reads TGTGCCAGCAGCCCCATCCCGAGCGGGGCTCAGCCCCAGCATTTT.

The CDR3 reads CASRQTSGAPYEQYF. CDR3 DNA: TGTGCCAGCAGACAGACTAGCGGGGCCCCCTACGAGCAGTACTTC. J is TRBJ2-7 and V is TRBV2; 11 nucleotides line up with TRBD2. The CDR3 is made up of 15 amino acids. V trimming: 6 bases; J trimming: 2 bases; junction bases outside the gene matches: 6. Germline V gene lookup returns CDR1 SNHLY and CDR2 FYNNEI.

The V gene is TRBV28, the J gene TRBJ1-1; 7 bases line up with TRBD1. After removal of 6 bases from V and 0 bases from J, the junction contained 7 bases not matched to a gene. This CDR3 contains 15 residues. The germline CDR1 and CDR2 sequences are MDHEN and SYDVKM. The CDR3, as DNA: TGTGCCAGCAGGGCTGACAGGGACTTGAACACTGAAGCTTTCTTT. Its protein product is CASRADRDLNTEAFF.

This rearrangement joins TRBV4-1 to TRBJ1-2, with TRBD1 identical over 7 bases. The V gene's germline CDR1 is MGHRA and CDR2 YSYEKL. Trimming took 3 bases from V and 3 from J; bases not matched to a gene: 7. The CDR3 sequence is 15 residues long. The CDR3 DNA reads TGCGCCAGCAGCCAGACGACAGGGCTCGACTATGGCTACACCTTC. Its translation is CASSQTTGLDYGYTF.

The CDR3 loop reads CASSDLAGDEQFF. CDR3 in DNA: TGCGCCAGCAGTGATCTAGCGGGAGATGAGCAGTTCTTC. This sequence joins TRBV10-1 and TRBJ2-1, with 10 bases matching TRBD2. Per the germline V gene, CDR1 is WNHNN and CDR2 is SYGVQD (reference sequence). The CDR3 runs to 13 residues. The trim removed 3 bases at V and 8 bases at J, leaving 1 base unmatched.

V usage is TRBV19 and J usage is TRBJ2-3, with a tentative D call TRBD2 (6 bases). The CDR3 sequence is 15 residues long. From germline, CDR1 is LNHDA and CDR2 SQIVND (reference sequence). V was cut by 5 bases and J by 4 bases, with 16 bases left in between. The CDR3: CASSVGTFSADTQYF. CDR3 sequence (DNA): TGTGCCAGTAGTGTCGGGACTTTTTCGGCAGATACGCAGTATTTT.

V usage is TRBV4-3 and J usage is TRBJ2-7; D is ambiguous. Trimming pared 5 bases from V and 4 bases from J, leaving 18 bases between. Germline values: CDR1 LGHNA, CDR2 YSLEER. This CDR3 is 15 amino acids long. This CDR3 reads CASSAYLKPSYEQYF. For the CDR3, the DNA is TGCGCCAGCAGCGCTTACCTAAAACCCTCGTACGAGCAGTACTTC.

This rearrangement joins TRBV11-1 to TRBJ2-7; 7 positions match TRBD2. CDR1 and CDR2 (germline): SGHAT, FQDESV (reference sequence). V shed 1 base, J shed 5 bases, and the junction held 8 bases outside the gene matches. The CDR3 runs to 15 residues. The CDR3 reads CASSLVEAGVHEQYF. CDR3 DNA: TGTGCCAGCAGCTTAGTTGAGGCGGGAGTGCACGAGCAGTACTTC.

The rearrangement joins TRBV15 to TRBJ2-3, with 8 bases matching TRBD1. Germline lookup yields CDR1 LNHNV and CDR2 YYDKDF (reference sequence). J was trimmed by 0 bases and V by 4 bases; bases with no gene match: 3. The CDR3 has 15 residues. The CDR3 is CATSTRTGSTDTQYF. DNA for the CDR3: TGTGCCACCAGCACCCGGACAGGGAGCACAGATACGCAGTATTTT.

The chain is built from TRBV29-1 and TRBJ2-2, with D unclear. The V and J ends lost 5 bases and 1 base respectively, with 8 bases between them. In germline, CDR1 is SQVTM, CDR2 ANQGSEA. CDR3 size: 13 residues. CDR3 sequence reads: CSVLGGNTGELFF. As DNA, the CDR3 is TGCAGCGTTTTGGGTGGGAACACCGGGGAGCTGTTTTTT.

The V call is TRBV29-1, the J call TRBJ1-1, with D maybe TRBD1 (6 bases). Trimming pared 6 bases from V and 11 bases from J, leaving 10 bases between. CDR3 length: 9 amino acids. CDR1 is SQVTM and CDR2 is ANQGSEA in the germline V gene. CDR3 nucleotides: TGCAGCGTAGGGGGATGGGCTTTCTTT. This codes for CSVGGWAFF.

This chain joins TRBV5-5 and TRBJ1-1, with unresolved D. The length of the CDR3 is 16 residues. Germline CDR1 is SGHKS and CDR2 is YYEKEE (reference sequence). V lost 4 bases and J 0 bases, leaving 16 bases between the germline ends. In nucleotides, the CDR3 is TGTGCCAGCAGCGGGAAAGGGATTGCGGTGAACACTGAAGCTTTCTTT. Its translation is CASSGKGIAVNTEAFF. Complete variable domain (other parts from reference TRBV5-5 and TRBJ1-1): DAGVTQSPTHLIKTRGQQVTLRCSPISGHKSVSWYQQVLGQGPQFIFQYYEKEERGRGNFPDRFSARQFPNYSSELNVNALLLGDSALYLCASSGKGIAVNTEAFFGQGTRLTVV.

The table lists this clone with a few counts. The chain couples TRBV28 to TRBJ2-7, with D unclear. CDR3 length equals 13 residues. The germline V gene encodes CDR1 MDHEN and CDR2 SYDVKM. With 6 bases removed from V and 0 bases from J, the gap between germline ends came to 9 bases. CDR3 residues: CASSPASSYEQYF. In nucleotides, the CDR3 is TGTGCCAGCAGCCCCGCTAGCTCCTACGAGCAGTACTTC.

This clone was counted once. The chain uses TRBV10-2 and TRBJ2-1; 8 positions match TRBD2. Trimming at V came to 5 bases and at J to 9 bases, leaving 6 bases not matched to a gene. In germline, CDR1 is WSHSY, CDR2 SAAADI. CDR3 length equals 13 residues. The CDR3 is CASSSGRAGEQFF. In DNA, the CDR3 is TGCGCCAGCAGTTCCGGGAGGGCCGGTGAGCAGTTCTTC.

V gene TRBV6-1 combines with J gene TRBJ1-3, with D possibly matching TRBD1 (6 bases). The CDR3 is 15 residues long. Trimming removed 7 bases from V and 0 bases from J, with 13 bases in between. Germline V gene data show CDR1 as MNHNS and CDR2 as SASEGT. CDR3 bases: TGTGCCAGCAAAGAGAGGGGGAACTCTGGAAACACCATATATTTT. Protein sequence: CASKERGNSGNTIYF.

The V and J genes are TRBV6-6 and TRBJ2-1; D possibly corresponds to TRBD1 (7 bases). V shed 6 bases and J shed 8 bases, with 17 bases lying between them. Germline V gene lookup returns CDR1 MNHNY and CDR2 SVGAGI (reference sequence). The CDR3 totals 14 residues. CDR3 protein: CASSPRGALDEQFF. CDR3 in DNA: TGTGCCAGCAGCCCCAGGGGGGCGTTAGATGAGCAGTTCTTC.

This clone was seen more than once but under ten times. The V gene is TRBV11-2, the J gene TRBJ1-4; 12 nucleotides agree with TRBD1. The CDR3 covers 19 residues. Germline V gives CDR1 SGHAT, CDR2 FQNNGV. The V and J ends lost 5 bases and 5 bases, in that order; junction bases with no gene match: 15. The CDR3 is CASSASRDRGPDLNEKLFF. For the CDR3, the DNA is TGTGCCAGCAGCGCCTCCCGGGACAGGGGGCCCGACTTAAATGAAAAACTGTTTTTT.

J is TRBJ2-1 and V is TRBV5-6; D gene uncertain. V was clipped by 0 bases and J by 10 bases, with 8 bases between them. This CDR3 is 12 amino acids long. CDR1 and CDR2 (germline): SGHDT, YYEEEE. The CDR3 spells CASSLGVGEQFF. CDR3 bases: TGTGCCAGCAGCTTGGGGGTCGGGGAGCAGTTCTTC. The whole variable domain, remainder taken from reference TRBV5-6 and TRBJ2-1, is DAGVTQSPTHLIKTRGQQVTLRCSPKSGHDTVSWYQQALGQGPQFIFQYYEEEERQRGNFPDRFSGHQFPNYSSELNVNALLLGDSALYLCASSLGVGEQFFGPGTRLTVL.

The chain carries TRBV7-9 and TRBJ1-1; D not certain. The CDR3 has 14 amino acids. Germline CDR1 reads SEHNR; CDR2 reads FQNEAQ (reference sequence). The germline V and J ends were trimmed by 5 bases and 1 base, with 11 bases remaining between them. This CDR3 is CASSGMTWNTEAFF. Written as DNA, the CDR3 is TGTGCCAGCAGCGGCATGACATGGAACACTGAAGCTTTCTTT.

A remark on this clone: Germline and junction disagree at one end, which may indicate a read error. The V call is TRBV10-3, the J call TRBJ1-4, with 8 bases lining up with TRBD1. In germline, CDR1 is ENHRY, CDR2 SYGVKD. This CDR3 region has 16 residues. The DNA of the CDR3 is TGTGCCATCAGTGAGTCGGGCGGACAGGGATACAACTCCCGAGTATTT. The encoded protein is CAISESGGQGYNSRVF.

The genes are TRBV7-9 and TRBJ2-7, with a possible D match to TRBD1 (6 bases). V was clipped by 4 bases and J by 2 bases, with 15 bases between them. Germline V gives CDR1 SEHNR, CDR2 FQNEAQ (reference sequence). The length of the CDR3 is 15 residues. In nucleotides, the CDR3 is TGTGCCAGCAGCTCCCCCGGGACATCTCCCTACGAGCAGTACTTC. Translating it yields CASSSPGTSPYEQYF.

V and J are TRBV29-1 and TRBJ2-7; the D gene is possibly TRBD2 (5 bases). CDR1 and CDR2 from the germline V gene are SQVTM and ANQGSEA. The CDR3 is made up of 13 amino acids. V shed 5 bases and J shed 0 bases, with 11 bases lying between them. In nucleotides, the CDR3 is TGCAGCGTTCGATTAGCGCTCTCCTACGAGCAGTACTTC. This gives the protein CSVRLALSYEQYF.

CDR3 DNA: TGCGCCAGCAGTTTAGCGGGAGGGCCCCGGAATGAGCAGTTCTTC. As protein: CASSLAGGPRNEQFF. The rearrangement links TRBV5-1 to TRBJ2-1; TRBD2 matches at 11 bases. Trimming took 5 bases from V and 7 from J; bases not matched to a gene: 8. Germline V gives CDR1 SGHRS, CDR2 YFSETQ. The CDR3 is made up of 15 amino acids.

The chain is built from TRBV10-2 and TRBJ2-7; the match to TRBD2 covers 10 bases. This CDR3 is built from 16 residues. CDR1 is WSHSY and CDR2 is SAAADI in the germline V gene. The V and J ends lost 2 bases and 6 bases, in that order; junction bases with no gene match: 10. The CDR3 bases are TGCGCCAGCAGTGAGGGTGCGGGACTAGCGACATTCGAGCAGTACTTC. Its protein is CASSEGAGLATFEQYF.

This clone occurred once. This chain connects TRBV27 to TRBJ2-5, with D possibly called TRBD1 or TRBD2 (5 bases each). V was shortened by 4 bases and J by 3 bases, with 9 bases between the two germline ends. This CDR3 is 13 amino acids long. Germline V gene sequence: CDR1 MNHEY, CDR2 SMNVEV (reference sequence). This chain's CDR3 is CASSYLGEETQYF. In DNA form, the CDR3 reads TGTGCCAGCAGTTACCTGGGGGAAGAGACCCAGTACTTC.

This chain links TRBV7-9 with TRBJ1-2, with 8 bases matching TRBD1. Germline values: CDR1 SEHNR, CDR2 FQNEAQ (reference sequence). The CDR3 consists of 14 residues. Trimming removed 4 bases from V and 8 bases from J; junction bases left unmatched: 9. The CDR3 DNA sequence: TGTGCCAGCAGCTCCTCCTGGACAGGGAACGGCTACACCTTC. Translated, it gives CASSSSWTGNGYTF.

This rearrangement joins TRBV10-1 to TRBJ1-1, with D tentatively TRBD1 (5 bases). Germline assignment: CDR1 WNHNN and CDR2 SYGVQD (reference sequence). The V end was cut by 2 bases, the J end by 0 bases, with 10 bases between. CDR3 length: 15 residues. The CDR3 DNA reads TGCGCCAGCAGTGAGGGGCAGGACATGAACACTGAAGCTTTCTTT. Its protein product is CASSEGQDMNTEAFF.

The chain combines TRBV7-9 with TRBJ2-4; 7 bases align to TRBD1. Germline assignment: CDR1 SEHNR and CDR2 FQNEAQ (reference sequence). The CDR3 consists of 16 residues. V lost 5 bases to trimming and J lost 6 bases; unmatched junction nucleotides: 13. CDR3 in amino acids: CASSRNRGPLPNIQYF. The DNA for the CDR3 is TGTGCCAGCAGCCGAAACAGGGGTCCTCTTCCAAACATTCAGTACTTC.

The DNA for the CDR3 is TGCAGCGTTGACCAGATTGCGACTGGTGTAGTCAATGAGCAGTTCTTC. This gives the protein CSVDQIATGVVNEQFF. V gene TRBV29-1 combines with J gene TRBJ2-1; D unresolved. Germline V gene lookup returns CDR1 SQVTM and CDR2 ANQGSEA. V lost 3 bases, J lost 6 bases, and 21 bases lay in between. This CDR3 has 16 amino acids.

The rearrangement links TRBV6-5 to TRBJ2-7, with D unclear. From germline, CDR1 is MNHEY and CDR2 SVGAGI. There are 13 residues in the CDR3. Trimming left V 0 bases short and J 7 bases short, with 10 bases between. This CDR3 is CASSYSRTREQYF. CDR3 nucleotide sequence: TGTGCCAGCAGTTACTCTAGAACTCGGGAGCAGTACTTC.